This TCR beta chain was obtained from a study of blood T cell repertoires in COVID-19. Study details: Whether acute or convalescent, the COVID-19 samples came from the United States, Italy and Spain.

V gave up 10 bases and J gave up 3 bases, with 13 bases separating them. Germline V CDR1 and CDR2: MNHEY, SVGAGI. The CDR3 is made up of 13 amino acids. Authors' data handling: Quantification of nucleated cells was approximated via reference gene primer amplification. Assay: immunoSEQ multiplex PCR; the TCRdb copy retains only in-frame clones and omits some. V, J and clone size are taken as reported in that table, and D and trimming were inferred from the DNA itself. The table shows about 28,000 clones, with 85% to 90% occurring only once. The origin of this receptor is a human donor in a cohort sampled during active COVID-19. V gene TRBV6-5 combines with J gene TRBJ2-1; D not resolved. The sample taken for sequencing was peripheral blood. CDR3 sequence: CATSLPGYNEQFF. The CDR3 DNA follows: TGTGCCACCTCGCTGCCGGGCTACAATGAGCAGTTCTTC.